This TCR beta chain was retrieved from a study of cytomegalovirus exposure and HLA in healthy donors. The wider study: Inside one of the first data releases sat about 85 million unique TCRs taken from HLA-typed donors.

This CDR3 has 13 amino acids. Germline V gives CDR1 SEHNR, CDR2 FQNEAQ (reference sequence). These donors, healthy bone marrow donors, were studied. Primers: 60 Vbeta forward and 13 Jbeta reverse. Here immunoSEQ multiplex PCR was the method, and the copy in TCRdb shows in-frame clones only, minus some. The repertoire has approximately 150,000 clones, around 73% of them found once; the top ten carry about 5.4%. In regard to this clone: The junction and the germline gene differ at one end; a read error may be behind it.

The source material was PBMCs. V gene TRBV7-9 combines with J gene TRBJ1-6; D call uncertain. This TCR was sampled from a woman between 18 and 30 years old in good health and CMV-seropositive. For the CDR3, the DNA is TGTTCCAGCAGCATAAACAGTGGTGATCCCCTCCACTTT. It is translated as CSSSINSGDPLHF.